Below are 23 T cell receptor beta chains sequenced from a single sample in a study of blood T cells in healthy people across ages (dated by TCRdb to the mid-2010s). The library was built by means of 5' RACE. The sample was run on an Illumina HiSeq 2500. The second PCR ran for about 6 to 11 cycles and used a J-beta primer mix along with a sample-barcoded 5' primer. TCRdb reanalyzed the raw reads on its own, using fastp at Q25 for trimming and MiXCR for clone calling, and kept in-frame beta chains. Every CDR3 protein is listed once, alongside the most common genes and DNA of its rows. Here the sample has around 690,000 distinct CDR3 sequences; 58% occur a single time. The leading ten clones occupy 30% to 40% of the sample. Sequenced: blood. Receptors originate from a man aged 60 to 75 in good health.

The V call is TRBV15, the J call TRBJ2-3, with no clear D. This CDR3 contains 16 residues. V was shortened by 5 bases and J by 1 base, with 16 bases between the two germline ends. CDR1 and CDR2 (germline): LNHNV, YYDKDF (reference sequence). The CDR3 here is CATSVRVASGTDTQYF. Written as DNA, the CDR3 is TGTGCCACCAGCGTTCGAGTGGCTTCAGGCACAGATACGCAGTATTTT.

V usage is TRBV28 and J usage is TRBJ1-2; possible D gene TRBD1, 5 bases. The CDR3 consists of 14 residues. V was clipped by 8 bases and J by 6 bases, with 19 bases between them. CDR1 and CDR2 from the germline V gene are MDHEN and SYDVKM. CDR3 bases: TGTGCCAGCTCAGTTTCCCCCAGGGTCGATGGCTACACCTTC. Translation gives CASSVSPRVDGYTF.

This clonotype was picked up a small number of times. This chain links TRBV20-1 with TRBJ2-5; 8 bases line up with TRBD1. The V segment lost 7 bases and the J segment 5 bases; nucleotides outside the gene matches: 9. This CDR3 region has 13 residues. Germline V gene sequence: CDR1 DFQATT, CDR2 SNEGSKA (reference sequence). Here the CDR3 reads CSVVAGGAETQYF. As DNA, the CDR3 is TGCAGTGTAGTGGCAGGGGGCGCGGAGACCCAGTACTTC.

The chain employs TRBV10-3 and TRBJ1-2, with unresolved D. The CDR3 runs to 13 residues. Trimming took off 6 bases at V and 3 bases at J, with 11 bases between the two ends. Germline V gene lookup returns CDR1 ENHRY and CDR2 SYGVKD. CDR3 amino acids: CAIRVDSDYGYTF. The CDR3 region has the DNA TGTGCCATCAGGGTAGACTCGGACTATGGCTACACCTTC.

The chain uses TRBV9 and TRBJ2-5; 9 bases agree with TRBD2. Germline V gene lookup returns CDR1 SGDLS and CDR2 YYNGEE. The CDR3 covers 15 residues. The junction had 11 bases not matched to a gene; V was cut back by 6 bases and J by 5 bases. CDR3 amino acids: CASNRAGGPWETQYF. CDR3 coding DNA: TGTGCCAGCAATAGGGCGGGGGGGCCTTGGGAGACCCAGTACTTC.

The chain has TRBV6-5 and TRBJ2-3; weak D call: TRBD2 (6 bases). V lost 2 bases and J lost 0, with 12 bases in between. Germline CDR1 is MNHEY and CDR2 is SVGAGI. The CDR3 sequence is 16 residues long. DNA for the CDR3: TGTGCCAGCAGTTACAGCCAGCGGGCGAGCACAGATACGCAGTATTTT. Translation: CASSYSQRASTDTQYF.

Details on this clonotype: The junction departs from germline at one end; a sequencing error may be responsible. The rearrangement links TRBV7-2 to TRBJ2-1; TRBD1 is a possible D gene (6 bases). CDR3 size: 19 residues. From germline, CDR1 is SGHTA and CDR2 FQGNSA. The CDR3 is CASSSPRRYRVHSYNGQFF. CDR3 DNA sequence: TGTGCCAGCAGCTCACCACGCCGATACAGGGTACACTCCTACAATGGGCAGTTCTTC. Filled out from reference TRBV7-2 and TRBJ2-1, the complete variable domain reads GAGVSQSPSNKVTEKGKDVELRCDPISGHTALYWYRQSLGQGLEFLIYFQGNSAPDKSGLPSDRFSAERTGGSVSTLTIQRTQQEDSAVYLCASSSPRRYRVHSYNGQFFGPGTRLTVL.

This clonotype was detected only a few times. The chain couples TRBV6-5 to TRBJ2-5; D not certain. V lost 2 bases, J lost 7 bases, and 5 bases lay in between. Germline CDR1 is MNHEY and CDR2 is SVGAGI. This CDR3 is built from 11 residues. CDR3 bases: TGTGCCAGCAGTTACGGGGTGACCCAGTACTTC. Amino acids: CASSYGVTQYF.

The chain links TRBV28 to TRBJ1-5; D call uncertain. The CDR3 extends over 13 amino acids. Trimming stripped 5 bases from V and 7 bases from J, with 12 bases between. Germline V lookup: CDR1 MDHEN, CDR2 SYDVKM. CDR3 sequence: CASSAGGWQPQHF. The CDR3 region has the DNA TGTGCCAGCAGTGCCGGTGGTTGGCAGCCCCAGCATTTT.

This clonotype appeared many times. This may be a read error: a much more frequent sequence differs by one nucleotide. The rearrangement joins TRBV12-3 or TRBV12-4 to TRBJ2-5; D is unresolved. V was clipped by 4 bases and J by 1 base, with 7 bases between them. This CDR3 spans 13 amino acids. CDR3 in DNA: TGTGCCAGCAGTTGGGCCAGCCAAGAGACCCAGTACTTC. Translation gives CASSWASQETQYF.

The table lists this clonotype with a few counts. The chain couples TRBV29-1 to TRBJ2-1; no clear D. CDR3 length: 15 amino acids. V was shortened by 1 base and J by 0 bases, with 10 bases between the two germline ends. The V gene's germline CDR1 is SQVTM and CDR2 ANQGSEA. This chain's CDR3 is CSVEGAWGSYNEQFF. Here the CDR3 DNA reads TGCAGCGTTGAAGGGGCTTGGGGCTCCTACAATGAGCAGTTCTTC.

CDR3 protein: CSGVQGGFQPQHF. DNA for the CDR3: TGCAGTGGCGTGCAGGGGGGATTTCAGCCCCAGCATTTT. J is TRBJ1-5 and V is TRBV20-1; TRBD1 matches at 7 bases. There are 13 residues in the CDR3. CDR1 and CDR2 from the germline V gene are DFQATT and SNEGSKA (reference sequence). Trimming cost V 7 bases and J 6 bases; bases outside gene matches: 9.

This clonotype was counted only a few times. This chain connects TRBV12-3 or TRBV12-4 to TRBJ2-6; TRBD1 matches at 8 bases. Trimming at V came to 7 bases and at J to 1 base, leaving 6 bases not matched to a gene. The CDR3 loop spans 16 amino acids. The CDR3 is CASKGQAASGANVLTF. The CDR3 bases are TGTGCCAGCAAGGGACAGGCGGCGTCTGGGGCCAACGTCCTGACTTTC.

The J gene is TRBJ2-3, the V gene TRBV9; D gene uncertain. The CDR3 runs 15 residues. Germline CDR1 is SGDLS and CDR2 is YYNGEE. V was clipped by 6 bases and J by 4 bases, with 18 bases between them. This chain's CDR3 is CASNPGTGGADTQYF. The CDR3 DNA follows: TGTGCCAGCAACCCAGGTACCGGTGGGGCAGATACGCAGTATTTT. The full variable domain, with the rest looked up from reference TRBV9 and TRBJ2-3, is DSGVTQTPKHLITATGQRVTLRCSPRSGDLSVYWYQQSLDQGLQFLIQYYNGEERAKGNILERFSAQQFPDLHSELNLSSLELGDSALYFCASNPGTGGADTQYFGPGTRLTVL.

This chain connects TRBV10-3 to TRBJ2-2, with D possibly TRBD1 on 6 matching bases. V shed 10 bases and J shed 3 bases, with 15 bases lying between them. Germline CDR1 reads ENHRY; CDR2 reads SYGVKD. The CDR3 sequence is 14 residues long. The CDR3 DNA reads TGTGCCACGATCGACAGGAGAGACACCGGGGAGCTGTTTTTT. Translated, it gives CATIDRRDTGELFF.

V and J are TRBV29-1 and TRBJ2-2; 9 positions match TRBD2. Germline V lookup: CDR1 SQVTM, CDR2 ANQGSEA. V dropped 5 bases and J dropped 3; count of bases not matched to a gene: 4. The CDR3 totals 14 residues. CDR3 bases: TGCAGCGTTCGGACTAGCGCGGACACCGGGGAGCTGTTTTTT. It codes for CSVRTSADTGELFF.

V is TRBV18 and J is TRBJ1-5; D is ambiguous. Per the germline V gene, CDR1 is KGHSH and CDR2 is LQKENI. V lost 5 bases to trimming and J lost 7 bases, with 15 bases between them. The CDR3 length is 14 residues. The CDR3 DNA reads as TGTGCCAGCTCAAAAGGCGACGGGTGGCAGCCCCAGCATTTT. Residues: CASSKGDGWQPQHF.

This clonotype was seen only a few times. This chain connects TRBV11-2 to TRBJ2-1; 9 bases map to TRBD1. The CDR3 covers 14 residues. The V and J ends lost 5 bases and 8 bases, in that order; junction bases with no gene match: 7. Germline assignment: CDR1 SGHAT and CDR2 FQNNGV. CDR3 bases: TGTGCCAGCAGCGCGGGGACAGGGTACGATGAGCAGTTCTTC. Amino acid sequence: CASSAGTGYDEQFF. Full variable domain (rest looked up from reference TRBV11-2 and TRBJ2-1): EAGVAQSPRYKIIEKRQSVAFWCNPISGHATLYWYQQILGQGPKLLIQFQNNGVVDDSQLPKDRFSAERLKGVDSTLKIQPAKLEDSAVYLCASSAGTGYDEQFFGPGTRLTVL.

The gene calls are TRBV4-2 and TRBJ2-5, with 7 nucleotides matching TRBD1. CDR1 LGHNA and CDR2 YNFKEQ come from the germline V gene. Trimming cost V 0 bases and J 1 base; bases outside gene matches: 5. The CDR3 runs to 16 residues. The CDR3 bases are TGTGCCAGCAGCCAAGATACACAGGGGCCCCAAGAGACCCAGTACTTC. Protein sequence: CASSQDTQGPQETQYF.

The rearrangement joins TRBV20-1 to TRBJ1-3; D is undetermined. Germline loops: CDR1 DFQATT, CDR2 SNEGSKA (reference sequence). CDR3 length: 14 residues. Trimming shortened V by 3 bases and J by 6 bases, and 15 bases separated the two germline ends. CDR3 in amino acids: CSARVGKGTNTIYF. Here the CDR3 DNA reads TGCAGTGCTAGGGTTGGGAAGGGTACAAACACCATATATTTT.

This clonotype has only a few counts. V is TRBV29-1 and J is TRBJ2-5; possibly TRBD1 or TRBD2 for D (5 bases each). V dropped 7 bases and J dropped 2 bases, with 14 bases sitting between them. The CDR3 totals 13 residues. The germline CDR1 and CDR2 sequences are SQVTM and ANQGSEA. In DNA, the CDR3 is TGCAGCGCCTTTAGGGACCTTCAAGAGACCCAGTACTTC. Amino acids: CSAFRDLQETQYF.

This chain uses TRBV20-1 with TRBJ2-7, with TRBD2 matching 10 bases. Looked up from germline, CDR1 is DFQATT and CDR2 is SNEGSKA (reference sequence). The V segment lost 0 bases and the J segment 4 bases; nucleotides outside the gene matches: 3. The CDR3 loop spans 14 amino acids. CDR3 protein: CSARDPTSGYEQYF. The CDR3 coding sequence is TGCAGTGCTAGAGATCCGACTAGCGGGTACGAGCAGTACTTC.

The genes are TRBV7-2 and TRBJ1-5, with D hard to call. CDR3 length: 13 amino acids. V was shortened by 5 bases and J by 2 bases, with 7 bases between the two germline ends. Germline loops: CDR1 SGHTA, CDR2 FQGNSA. The CDR3 loop reads CASSPSGNQPQHF. CDR3 bases: TGTGCCAGCAGCCCCTCAGGCAATCAGCCCCAGCATTTT.